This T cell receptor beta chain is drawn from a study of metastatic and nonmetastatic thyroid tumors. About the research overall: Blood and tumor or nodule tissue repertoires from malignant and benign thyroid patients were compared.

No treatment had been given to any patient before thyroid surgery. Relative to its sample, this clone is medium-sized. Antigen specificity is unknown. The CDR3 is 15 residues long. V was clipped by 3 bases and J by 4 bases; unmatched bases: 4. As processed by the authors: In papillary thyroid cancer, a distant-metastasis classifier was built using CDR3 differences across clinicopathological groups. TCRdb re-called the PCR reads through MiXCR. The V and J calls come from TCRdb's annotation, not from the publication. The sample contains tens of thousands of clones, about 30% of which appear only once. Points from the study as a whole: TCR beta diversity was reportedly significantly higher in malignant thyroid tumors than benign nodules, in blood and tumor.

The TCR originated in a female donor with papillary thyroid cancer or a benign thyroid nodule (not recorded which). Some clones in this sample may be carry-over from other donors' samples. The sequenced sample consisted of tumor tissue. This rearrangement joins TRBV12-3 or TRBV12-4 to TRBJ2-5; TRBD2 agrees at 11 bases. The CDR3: CASSFRLAGRETQYF. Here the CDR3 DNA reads TGTGCCAGCAGTTTTCGACTAGCGGGGAGAGAGACCCAGTACTTC.